This is a list of T cell receptor beta chains from one sample in a study of blood T cell repertoires in COVID-19. Sequencing was performed with immunoSEQ multiplex PCR; in TCRdb, only in-frame clones are kept and a portion is missing. The sample holds 270,000 or so clones, roughly 93% seen once. Sequencing input: PBMCs or T cells enriched from blood (not recorded which). The receptors were sampled from a woman in her thirties or forties with acute COVID-19. CDR3s include the opening cysteine and the closing phenylalanine or tryptophan. The D gene is left open where the match is weak.

v_gene	d_gene	j_gene	CDR3nt	CDR3aa
TRBV7-9	TRBD1	TRBJ1-1	TGTGCCAGCAGCCCACCGGGACAGGGTGAAGGTGAAGCTTTCTTT	CASSPPGQGEGEAFF
TRBV3-1/TRBV3-2	NA	TRBJ1-5	TGTGCCAGCAGCCAAGACGCGGGAAATCAGCCCCAGCATTTT	CASSQDAGNQPQHF
TRBV15	TRBD1	TRBJ1-5	TGTGCCACCAGCAGAGATTCAGGGGGCGGTCAGCCCCAGCATTTT	CATSRDSGGGQPQHF
TRBV9	NA	TRBJ1-1	TGTGCCAGCAGCGTGTCGGCGGGCGCGGGAACTGAAGCTTTCTTT	CASSVSAGAGTEAFF
TRBV30	NA	TRBJ1-3	TGTGCCTGGGTTCGGGGAATAAGCTCTGGAAACACCATATATTTT	CAWVRGISSGNTIYF
TRBV13	NA	TRBJ1-1	TGTGCCAGCAGCTTAGATCAGGAGAACACTGAAGCTTTCTTT	CASSLDQENTEAFF
TRBV19	NA	TRBJ1-2	TGTGCCAGTAGTATGATCGGGGTGGACTATGGCTACACCTTC	CASSMIGVDYGYTF
TRBV7-6	NA	TRBJ1-2	TGTGCCAGCAGCTTAGGGCCCCGAAGCTATGGCTACACCTTC	CASSLGPRSYGYTF
TRBV7-9	TRBD1	TRBJ1-6	TGTGCCAGCAGCTTAGGGAGGGGGCAAAATTCACCCCTCCACTTT	CASSLGRGQNSPLHF
TRBV5-5	NA	TRBJ2-7	TGTGCCAGCAGCTTGGTTAATAGAGGCGAGCAGTACTTC	CASSLVNRGEQYF
TRBV18	NA	TRBJ1-4	TGTGCCAGCTCACCAGTGGCAGGATCAGGGGAAAAACTGTTTTTT	CASSPVAGSGEKLFF
TRBV5-4	NA	TRBJ1-1	TGTGCCAGCAGCTATGCAGGGAACACTGAAGCTTTCTTT	CASSYAGNTEAFF